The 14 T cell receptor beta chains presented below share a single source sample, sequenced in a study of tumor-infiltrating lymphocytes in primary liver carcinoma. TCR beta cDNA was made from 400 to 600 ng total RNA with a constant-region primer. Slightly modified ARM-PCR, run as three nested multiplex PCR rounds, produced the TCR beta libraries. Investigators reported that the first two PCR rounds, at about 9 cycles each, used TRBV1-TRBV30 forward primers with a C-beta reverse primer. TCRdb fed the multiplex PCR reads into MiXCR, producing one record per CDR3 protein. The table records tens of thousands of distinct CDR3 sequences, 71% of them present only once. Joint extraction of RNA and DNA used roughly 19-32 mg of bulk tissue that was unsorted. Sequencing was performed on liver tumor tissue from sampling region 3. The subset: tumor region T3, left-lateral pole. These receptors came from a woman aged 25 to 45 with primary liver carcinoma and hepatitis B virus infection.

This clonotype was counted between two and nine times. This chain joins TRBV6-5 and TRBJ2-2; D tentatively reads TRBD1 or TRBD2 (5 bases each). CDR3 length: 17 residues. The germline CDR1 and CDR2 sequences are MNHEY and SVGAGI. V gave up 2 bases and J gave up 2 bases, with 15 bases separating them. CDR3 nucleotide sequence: TGTGCCAGCAGTTACGGTCGGGGCCGACGTAACACCGGGGAGCTGTTTTTT. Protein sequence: CASSYGRGRRNTGELFF.

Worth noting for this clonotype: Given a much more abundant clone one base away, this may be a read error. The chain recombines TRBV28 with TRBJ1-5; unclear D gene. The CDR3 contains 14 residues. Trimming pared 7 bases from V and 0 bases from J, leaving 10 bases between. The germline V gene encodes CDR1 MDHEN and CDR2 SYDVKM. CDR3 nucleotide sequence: TGTGCCAGCACTTTTCGACCTAGCAATCAGCCCCAGCATTTT. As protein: CASTFRPSNQPQHF. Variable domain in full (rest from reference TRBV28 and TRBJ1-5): DVKVTQSSRYLVKRTGEKVFLECVQDMDHENMFWYRQDPGLGLRLIYFSYDVKMKEKGDIPEGYSVSREKKERFSLILESASTNQTSMYLCASTFRPSNQPQHFGDGTRLSIL.

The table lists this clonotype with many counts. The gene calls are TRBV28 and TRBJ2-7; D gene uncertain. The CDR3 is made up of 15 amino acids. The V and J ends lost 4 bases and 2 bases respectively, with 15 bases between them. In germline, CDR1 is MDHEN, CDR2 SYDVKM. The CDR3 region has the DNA TGTGCCAGCAGTTCGATAGGGAAAACTACCTACGAGCAGTACTTC. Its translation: CASSSIGKTTYEQYF. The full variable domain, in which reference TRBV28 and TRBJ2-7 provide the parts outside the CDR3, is DVKVTQSSRYLVKRTGEKVFLECVQDMDHENMFWYRQDPGLGLRLIYFSYDVKMKEKGDIPEGYSVSREKKERFSLILESASTNQTSMYLCASSSIGKTTYEQYFGPGTRLTVT.

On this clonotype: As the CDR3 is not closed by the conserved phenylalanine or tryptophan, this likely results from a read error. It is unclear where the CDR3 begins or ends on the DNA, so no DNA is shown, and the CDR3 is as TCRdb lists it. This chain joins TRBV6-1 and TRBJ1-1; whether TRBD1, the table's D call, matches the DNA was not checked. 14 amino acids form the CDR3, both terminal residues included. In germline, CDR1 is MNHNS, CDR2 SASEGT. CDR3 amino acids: CASNVDRGYTETFL.

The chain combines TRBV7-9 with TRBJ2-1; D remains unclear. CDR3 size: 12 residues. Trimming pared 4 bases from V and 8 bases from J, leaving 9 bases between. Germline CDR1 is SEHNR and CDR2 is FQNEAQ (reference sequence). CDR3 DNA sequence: TGTGCCAGCAGCTATCCGGTGTATGAGCAGTTCTTC. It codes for CASSYPVYEQFF.

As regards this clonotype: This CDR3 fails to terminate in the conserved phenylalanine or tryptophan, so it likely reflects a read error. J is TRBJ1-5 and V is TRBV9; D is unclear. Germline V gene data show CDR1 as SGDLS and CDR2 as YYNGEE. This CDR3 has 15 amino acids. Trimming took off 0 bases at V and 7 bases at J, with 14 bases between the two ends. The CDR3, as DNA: TGTGCCAGCAGCGTAGAGGGCTCCCCTAACCAGCCCCAGCATTCT. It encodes CASSVEGSPNQPQHS.

CDR3 DNA sequence: TGTGCCAGTAGCGACCAGGAGAACACTGAAGCTTTCTTT. It specifies CASSDQENTEAFF. J is TRBJ1-1 and V is TRBV2, with unresolved D. Trimming removed 9 bases from V and 1 base from J, with 12 bases in between. CDR3 length equals 13 residues. The germline V gene encodes CDR1 SNHLY and CDR2 FYNNEI.

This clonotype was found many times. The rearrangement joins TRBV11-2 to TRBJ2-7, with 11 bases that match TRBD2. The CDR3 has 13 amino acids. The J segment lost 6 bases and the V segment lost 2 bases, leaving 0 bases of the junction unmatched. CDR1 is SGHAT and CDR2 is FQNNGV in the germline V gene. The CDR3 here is CASSLTSGSEQYF. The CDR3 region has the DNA TGTGCCAGCAGCTTAACTAGCGGGAGCGAGCAGTACTTC.

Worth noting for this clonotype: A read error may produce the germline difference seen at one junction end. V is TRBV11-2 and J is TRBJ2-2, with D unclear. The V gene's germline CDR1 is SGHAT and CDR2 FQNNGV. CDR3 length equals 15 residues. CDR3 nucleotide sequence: TGTACCAGCAGCATAGAGACAAGGGACACCGGGGAGCTGTTTTTT. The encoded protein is CTSSIETRDTGELFF.

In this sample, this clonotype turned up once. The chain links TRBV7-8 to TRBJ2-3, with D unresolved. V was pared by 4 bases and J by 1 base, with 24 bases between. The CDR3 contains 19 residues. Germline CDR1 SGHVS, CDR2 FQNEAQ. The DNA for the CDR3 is TGTGCCAGCAGCTACGGTGGTGGGGTGAGATCATCAGGCACAGATACGCAGTATTTT. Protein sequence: CASSYGGGVRSSGTDTQYF.

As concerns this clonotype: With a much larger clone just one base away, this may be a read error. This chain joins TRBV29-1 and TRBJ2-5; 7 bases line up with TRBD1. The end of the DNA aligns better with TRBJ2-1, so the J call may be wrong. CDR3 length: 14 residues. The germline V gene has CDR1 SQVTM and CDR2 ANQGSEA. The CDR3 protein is CSAPGQTYQETQFF. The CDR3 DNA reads TGCAGCGCCCCGGGACAGACCTACCAAGAGACCCAGTTCTTC.

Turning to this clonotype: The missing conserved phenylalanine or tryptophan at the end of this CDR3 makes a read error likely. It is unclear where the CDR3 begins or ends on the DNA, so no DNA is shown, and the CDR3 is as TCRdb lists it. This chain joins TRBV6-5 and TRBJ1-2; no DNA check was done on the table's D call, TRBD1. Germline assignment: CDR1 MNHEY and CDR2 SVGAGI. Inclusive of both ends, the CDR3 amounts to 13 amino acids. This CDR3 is CASSPRTYYGYTL.

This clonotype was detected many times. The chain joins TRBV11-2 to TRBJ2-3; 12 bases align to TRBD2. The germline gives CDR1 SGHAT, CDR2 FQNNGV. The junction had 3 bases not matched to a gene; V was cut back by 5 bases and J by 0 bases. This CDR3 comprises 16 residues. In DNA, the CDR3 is TGTGCCAGCAGCCCAGGGACTAGCGGGAGCACAGATACGCAGTATTTT. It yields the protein CASSPGTSGSTDTQYF.

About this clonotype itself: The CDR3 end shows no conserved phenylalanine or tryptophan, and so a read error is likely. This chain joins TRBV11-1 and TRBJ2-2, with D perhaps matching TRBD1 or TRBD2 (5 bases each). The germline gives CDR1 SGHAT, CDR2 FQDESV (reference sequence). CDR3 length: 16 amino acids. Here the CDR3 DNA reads TGTACCAGCAGCTTAGTGGGGGATACGAACACCGGGGAGCTGTTTCTT. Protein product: CTSSLVGDTNTGELFL.